This T cell receptor beta chain was sequenced during a study of T cell responses to AZD1222 COVID-19 vaccine. Points from the study as a whole: Vaccine-associated CD4 TCRs spanned spike, dominant at 160-218 and 743-854. White British donors predominated, females outnumbered males, and clonal diversity was possibly underestimated.

The assay was immunoSEQ multiplex PCR, and TCRdb's table has in-frame clones only and misses some. The table shows approximately 120,000 clones, with nearly 95% occurring only once. As for this clone: The antigen remains undetermined.

The CDR3 consists of 14 residues. Per the germline V gene, CDR1 is MNHNY and CDR2 is SVGAGI (reference sequence). Trimming at V came to 7 bases and at J to 5 bases, leaving 8 bases not matched to a gene. The TCR comes from an adult in good health. This chain links TRBV6-6 with TRBJ1-1; 9 bases are a match to TRBD1. The sample consisted of peripheral blood, taken on day 0 of AZD1222 vaccination. The CDR3 loop reads CASNPTGGVTEAFF. The DNA of the CDR3 is TGTGCCAGCAACCCGACAGGGGGAGTTACTGAAGCTTTCTTT.